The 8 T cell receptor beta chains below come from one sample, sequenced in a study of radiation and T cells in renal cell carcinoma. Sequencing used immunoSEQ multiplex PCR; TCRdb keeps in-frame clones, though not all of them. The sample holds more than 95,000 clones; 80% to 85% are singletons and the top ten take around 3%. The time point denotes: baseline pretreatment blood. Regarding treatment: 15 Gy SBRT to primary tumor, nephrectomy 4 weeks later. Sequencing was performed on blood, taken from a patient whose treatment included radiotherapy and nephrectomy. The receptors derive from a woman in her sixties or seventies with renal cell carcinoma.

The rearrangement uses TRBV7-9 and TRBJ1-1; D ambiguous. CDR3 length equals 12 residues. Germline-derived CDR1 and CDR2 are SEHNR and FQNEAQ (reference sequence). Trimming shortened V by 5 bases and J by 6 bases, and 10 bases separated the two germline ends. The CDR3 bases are TGTGCCAGCAGCGAAGTGGTCCCTGAAGCTTTCTTT. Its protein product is CASSEVVPEAFF.

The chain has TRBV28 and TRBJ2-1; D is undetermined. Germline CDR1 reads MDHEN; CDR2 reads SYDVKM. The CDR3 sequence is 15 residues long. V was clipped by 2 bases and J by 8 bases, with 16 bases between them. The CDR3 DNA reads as TGTGCCAGCAGTTTAGAGGCAGCCCAGCGAGATGAGCAGTTCTTC. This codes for CASSLEAAQRDEQFF. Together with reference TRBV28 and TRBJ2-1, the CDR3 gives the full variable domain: DVKVTQSSRYLVKRTGEKVFLECVQDMDHENMFWYRQDPGLGLRLIYFSYDVKMKEKGDIPEGYSVSREKKERFSLILESASTNQTSMYLCASSLEAAQRDEQFFGPGTRLTVL.

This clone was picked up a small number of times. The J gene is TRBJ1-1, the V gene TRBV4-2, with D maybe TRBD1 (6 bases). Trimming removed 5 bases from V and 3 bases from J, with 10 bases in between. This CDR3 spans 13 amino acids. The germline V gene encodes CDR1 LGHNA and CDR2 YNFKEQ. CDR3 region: CASSNDRYTEAFF. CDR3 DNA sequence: TGTGCCAGCAGCAACGACAGGTACACTGAAGCTTTCTTT.

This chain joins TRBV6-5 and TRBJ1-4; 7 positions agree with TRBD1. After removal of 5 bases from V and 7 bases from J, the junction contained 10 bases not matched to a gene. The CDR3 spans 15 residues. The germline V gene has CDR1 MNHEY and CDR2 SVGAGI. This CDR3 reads CASSIDRAGGEKLFF. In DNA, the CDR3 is TGTGCCAGCAGTATAGACAGGGCCGGTGGTGAAAAACTGTTTTTT.

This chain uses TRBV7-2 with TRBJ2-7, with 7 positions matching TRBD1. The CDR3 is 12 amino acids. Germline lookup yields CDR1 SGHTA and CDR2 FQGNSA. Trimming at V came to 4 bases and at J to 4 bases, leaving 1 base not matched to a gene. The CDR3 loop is CASSSGQYEQYF. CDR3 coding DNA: TGTGCCAGCAGCTCGGGACAGTACGAGCAGTACTTC. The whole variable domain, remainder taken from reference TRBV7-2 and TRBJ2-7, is GAGVSQSPSNKVTEKGKDVELRCDPISGHTALYWYRQSLGQGLEFLIYFQGNSAPDKSGLPSDRFSAERTGGSVSTLTIQRTQQEDSAVYLCASSSGQYEQYFGPGTRLTVT.

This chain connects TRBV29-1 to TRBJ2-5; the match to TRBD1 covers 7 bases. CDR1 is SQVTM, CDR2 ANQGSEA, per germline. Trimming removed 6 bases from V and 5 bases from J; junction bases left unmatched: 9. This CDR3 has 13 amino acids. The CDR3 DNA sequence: TGCAGCGTAGGACAGGACCCAATGGAGACCCAGTACTTC. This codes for CSVGQDPMETQYF.

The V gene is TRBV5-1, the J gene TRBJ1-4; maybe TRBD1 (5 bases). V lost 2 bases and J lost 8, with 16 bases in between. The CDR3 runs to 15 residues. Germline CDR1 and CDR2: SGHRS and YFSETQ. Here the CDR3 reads CASSLYPGDSEKLFF. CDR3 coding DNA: TGCGCCAGCAGCTTATATCCGGGAGACAGCGAAAAACTGTTTTTT.

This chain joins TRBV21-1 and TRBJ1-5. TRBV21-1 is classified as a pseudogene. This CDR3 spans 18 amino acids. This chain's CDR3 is CASSKRWRVKGKDQPQHF. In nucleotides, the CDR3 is TGTGCCAGCAGCAAAAGGTGGAGGGTTAAGGGTAAGGATCAGCCCCAGCATTTT.